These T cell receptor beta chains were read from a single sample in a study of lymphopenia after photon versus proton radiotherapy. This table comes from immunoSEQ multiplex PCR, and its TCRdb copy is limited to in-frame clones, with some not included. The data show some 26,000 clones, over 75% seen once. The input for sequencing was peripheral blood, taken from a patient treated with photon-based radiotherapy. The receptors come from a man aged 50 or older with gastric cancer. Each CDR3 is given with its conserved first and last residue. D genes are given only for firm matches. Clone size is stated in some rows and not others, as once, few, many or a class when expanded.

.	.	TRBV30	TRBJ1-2	TGTGCCGGAGGGGTGGATGGCTACACCTTC	CAGGVDGYTF
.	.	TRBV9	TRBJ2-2	TGTGCCAGCAGCCCCCGGGACGGATGGACCGGGGAGCTGTTTTTT	CASSPRDGWTGELFF
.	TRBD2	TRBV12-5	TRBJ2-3	TGTGCTAGTGGTTGGACCAGCGGGGGACCCGCAGATACGCAGTATTTT	CASGWTSGGPADTQYF
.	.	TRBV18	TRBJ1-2	TGTGCCAGCTCACCAGTGGTGGAAAACTATGGCTACACCTTC	CASSPVVENYGYTF
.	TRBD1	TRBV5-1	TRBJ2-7	TGCGCCAGCAGCCCAGGACAGGACTACGAGCAGTACTTC	CASSPGQDYEQYF
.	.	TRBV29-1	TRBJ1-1	TGCAGCGTTACCGGGCTAGAGAACACTGAAGCTTTCTTT	CSVTGLENTEAFF
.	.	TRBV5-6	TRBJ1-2	TGTGCCAGCAGCTTTACCCCGGCGGATGGCTACACCTTC	CASSFTPADGYTF
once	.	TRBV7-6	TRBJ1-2	TGTGCCAGCAGCACGGACACCTTTAACTATGGCTACACCTTC	CASSTDTFNYGYTF
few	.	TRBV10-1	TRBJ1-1	TGCGCCAGCAGGGACACGATGAACACTGAAGCTTTCTTT	CASRDTMNTEAFF
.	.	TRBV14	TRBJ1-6	TGTGCCAGCAGCCAAGATTTTTTTCTGAGGGTTTATTGGGGTTCACCCCTCCACTTT	CASSQDFFLRVYWGSPLHF
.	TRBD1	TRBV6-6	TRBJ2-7	TGTGCCAGTACAGGGGGCTTTAGCGGCGAGCAGTACTTC	CASTGGFSGEQYF
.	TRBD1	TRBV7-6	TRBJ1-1	TGTGCCAGCAGCTCGGACAGGGATACTGAAGCTTTCTTT	CASSSDRDTEAFF
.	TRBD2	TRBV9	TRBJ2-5	TGTGCCAGCAGCTCCCGGGGCGGGGGGGCTTTCGGAGAGACCCAGTACTTC	CASSSRGGGAFGETQYF
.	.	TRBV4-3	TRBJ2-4	TGCGCCAGCAGCCAAGTTCTGGGGGACTTAGCCAAAAACATTCAGTACTTC	CASSQVLGDLAKNIQYF
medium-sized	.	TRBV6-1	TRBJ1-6	TGTGCCAGCACGGAACGGAAGAATTCACCCCTCCACTTT	CASTERKNSPLHF
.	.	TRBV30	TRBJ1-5	TGTGCCTGGAGTATGGACACTAATCAGCCCCAGCATTTT	CAWSMDTNQPQHF
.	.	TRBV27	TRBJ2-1	TGTGCCAGCAGTTTTGGGGGGGCCGTGTGGACTAGACATGAGCAGTTCTTC	CASSFGGAVWTRHEQFF
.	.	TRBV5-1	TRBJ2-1	TGCGCCAGCAGCTCCCCCAGTTCCTACAATGAGCAGTTCTTC	CASSSPSSYNEQFF
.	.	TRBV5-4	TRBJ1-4	TGTGCCAGCAGCGCAACTAATGAAAAACTGTTTTTT	CASSATNEKLFF
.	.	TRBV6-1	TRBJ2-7	TGTGCCAGCAATGTGGCGGGGTTCCCGAACGAGCAGTACTTC	CASNVAGFPNEQYF
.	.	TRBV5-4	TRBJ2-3	TGTGCCAGCAGCCCAAGACTAGACACAGATACGCAGTATTTT	CASSPRLDTDTQYF
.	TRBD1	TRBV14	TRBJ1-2	TGTGCCAGCAGCCAAATTACAGGGGCCACCCTCTATGGCTACACCTTC	CASSQITGATLYGYTF
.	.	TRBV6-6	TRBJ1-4	TGTGCCAGCAGACCAGGGGTTCGGAGTGAAAAACTGTTTTTT	CASRPGVRSEKLFF
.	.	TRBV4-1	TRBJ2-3	TGCGCCAGCAGCCAAGATTTCGGAACAGATACGCAGTATTTT	CASSQDFGTDTQYF